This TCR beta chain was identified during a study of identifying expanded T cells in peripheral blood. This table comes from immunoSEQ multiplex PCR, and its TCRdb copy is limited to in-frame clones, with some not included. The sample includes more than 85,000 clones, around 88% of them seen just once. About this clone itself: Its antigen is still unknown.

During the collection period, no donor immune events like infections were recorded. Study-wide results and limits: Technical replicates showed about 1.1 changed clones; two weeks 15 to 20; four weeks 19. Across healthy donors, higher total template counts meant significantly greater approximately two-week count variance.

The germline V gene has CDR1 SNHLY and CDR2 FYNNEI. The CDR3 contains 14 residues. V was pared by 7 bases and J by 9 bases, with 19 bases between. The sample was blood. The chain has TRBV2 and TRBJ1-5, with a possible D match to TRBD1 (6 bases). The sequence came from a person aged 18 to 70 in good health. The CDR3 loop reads CASNPDSSIRPQHF. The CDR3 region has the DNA TGTGCCAGCAACCCGGACAGTTCAATCAGGCCCCAGCATTTT. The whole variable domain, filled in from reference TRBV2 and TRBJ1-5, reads EPEVTQTPSHQVTQMGQEVILRCVPISNHLYFYWYRQILGQKVEFLVSFYNNEISEKSEIFDDQFSVERPDGSNFTLKIRSTKLEDSAMYFCASNPDSSIRPQHFGDGTRLSIL.